The text below deals with one T cell receptor (beta chain). As yet, its antigen is unknown. With the ViraFEST assay, the study expanded antigen-specific CD4+ T cells using viral peptide pools, then sequenced them. CD4+ T cells were isolated after around 9 days of culture. These data originate in a study of vaccination effects on CD4 cells after COVID-19. About the research overall: As their vaccination, participants received two doses of either BNT162b2 or mRNA-1273.

Study outcomes and limitations: Common cold coronaviruses were cross-recognized by only 1 of 255 vaccine-induced clones in healthy vaccinees. Marked clonal contraction of infection- and vaccine-induced clones was seen late after vaccination.

This table comes from immunoSEQ multiplex PCR, and its TCRdb copy is limited to in-frame clones, with some not included. The table lists around 11,000 clones, around 74% of them singletons. The TCR originated in a human donor who received a COVID-19 vaccine. The sample was CD4+ T cells from PBMCs cultured with HCoV-229E spike peptides, taken before COVID-19 vaccination.

CDR3 in amino acids: CASSLFGGKAFF. The CDR3 coding sequence is TGTGCCAGCAGTTTATTCGGGGGGAAAGCTTTCTTT. This chain connects TRBV27 to TRBJ1-1; TRBD1 might be the D (5 bases). Germline values: CDR1 MNHEY, CDR2 SMNVEV (reference sequence). The CDR3 has 12 residues. Trimming stripped 1 base from V and 9 bases from J, with 9 bases between.